The 32 T cell receptor beta chains reported below all come from one sample, sequenced in a study of identifying expanded T cells in peripheral blood. The protocol was immunoSEQ multiplex PCR, while the TCRdb copy is restricted to in-frame clones and leaves out a portion. The sample consists of approximately 90,000 clones, almost 90% of them appearing once. The sequenced sample consisted of blood. The receptors come from a person aged 18 to 69 in good health.

V is TRBV5-4 and J is TRBJ2-5, with a weak D call TRBD2 (6 bases). Between the trimmed V and J ends, which lost 0 bases and 1 base, there was a span of 10 bases. The CDR3 is made up of 15 amino acids. Germline lookup yields CDR1 SGHNT and CDR2 YYREEE (reference sequence). The CDR3 protein is CASSLASVLQETQYF. CDR3 DNA sequence: TGTGCCAGCAGCTTGGCTAGCGTACTCCAAGAGACCCAGTACTTC.

A remark on this clone: Other DNA sequences in this specimen translate into the identical CDR3. This rearrangement joins TRBV9 to TRBJ2-5, with 7 bases identical to TRBD2. Germline values: CDR1 SGDLS, CDR2 YYNGEE. This CDR3 has 15 residues. The J segment lost 1 base and the V segment lost 0 bases, leaving 3 bases of the junction unmatched. DNA for the CDR3: TGTGCCAGCAGCGTAGGCCTAGCGGTCCAAGAGACCCAGTACTTC. It yields the protein CASSVGLAVQETQYF.

As for this clone: At one boundary the junction diverges from the germline segment, which might be a read error. The CDR3 loop is CARSLWAGGPCEQYF. CDR3 coding DNA: TGTGCCAGAAGCTTGTGGGCAGGGGGCCCCTGCGAGCAGTACTTC. The chain couples TRBV5-4 to TRBJ2-7, with 8 bases that match TRBD1. Germline V gene data show CDR1 as SGHNT and CDR2 as YYREEE (reference sequence). The CDR3 loop spans 15 amino acids.

The chain carries TRBV6-1 and TRBJ2-7; a possible D gene is TRBD1 (5 bases). V was shortened by 0 bases and J by 7 bases, with 16 bases between the two germline ends. Germline V lookup: CDR1 MNHNS, CDR2 SASEGT. The CDR3 consists of 15 residues. DNA for the CDR3: TGTGCCAGCAGTGAAGCGCCAGCAGGGCCTCGTGAGCAGTACTTC. Protein sequence: CASSEAPAGPREQYF.

This chain uses TRBV4-1 with TRBJ2-7, with 7 bases identical to TRBD1. CDR1 and CDR2 (germline): MGHRA, YSYEKL. Trimming cost V 4 bases and J 3 bases; bases outside gene matches: 9. This CDR3 is built from 15 residues. As DNA, the CDR3 is TGCGCCAGCAGCCCTTTCTGGGACAGAAACTACGAGCAGTACTTC. Translating it yields CASSPFWDRNYEQYF.

This chain connects TRBV6-1 to TRBJ2-5; TRBD2 agrees at 11 bases. The CDR3 contains 15 residues. The V gene end was trimmed by 1 base and the J gene end by 5 bases; junction bases not matched to a gene: 3. In germline, CDR1 is MNHNS, CDR2 SASEGT. The CDR3 is CASSEGLAGWETQYF. The CDR3 nucleotides are TGTGCCAGCAGTGAAGGACTAGCGGGGTGGGAGACCCAGTACTTC.

This clone occurred once. The chain links TRBV5-1 to TRBJ2-5; D perhaps matches TRBD2 (7 bases). Trimming removed 6 bases from V and 5 bases from J, with 17 bases in between. This CDR3 contains 14 residues. From germline, CDR1 is SGHRS and CDR2 YFSETQ. This CDR3 reads CASTSGGRGETQYF. CDR3 bases: TGCGCCAGCACTTCGGGGGGCCGGGGGGAGACCCAGTACTTC.

The chain links TRBV30 to TRBJ1-5, with D unresolved. Germline V lookup: CDR1 GTSNPN, CDR2 SVGIG (reference sequence). The V end lost 2 bases, the J end lost 5 bases, and 13 bases lay between the germline ends. This CDR3 has 14 amino acids. The DNA of the CDR3 is TGTGCCTGGAGTCCTGGCGGCCTTGATCAGCCCCAGCATTTT. This translates into CAWSPGGLDQPQHF. Looking up the rest from reference TRBV30 and TRBJ1-5 gives the full variable domain: SQTIHQWPATLVQPVGSPLSLECTVEGTSNPNLYWYRQAAGRGLQLLFYSVGIGQISSEVPQNLSASRPQDRQFILSSKKLLLSDSGFYLCAWSPGGLDQPQHFGDGTRLSIL.

V and J are TRBV18 and TRBJ2-1, with TRBD2 identical over 12 bases. J lost 7 bases, V lost 3 bases, and 4 bases had no gene match. The CDR3 has 15 amino acids. From germline, CDR1 is KGHSH and CDR2 LQKENI. The CDR3 region is CASSPTSGRGNEQFF. The CDR3 bases are TGTGCCAGCTCACCGACTAGCGGGAGAGGGAATGAGCAGTTCTTC. The whole variable domain, remainder taken from reference TRBV18 and TRBJ2-1, is NAGVMQNPRHLVRRRGQEARLRCSPMKGHSHVYWYRQLPEEGLKFMVYLQKENIIDESGMPKERFSAEFPKEGPSILRIQQVVRGDSAAYFCASSPTSGRGNEQFFGPGTRLTVL.

The rearrangement uses TRBV6-1 and TRBJ2-7; 7 bases match TRBD1. Germline CDR1 and CDR2: MNHNS and SASEGT. CDR3 length: 13 residues. The V gene end was trimmed by 3 bases and the J gene end by 6 bases; junction bases not matched to a gene: 5. The CDR3 nucleotides are TGTGCCAGCAGTGATCAGACAGGGTTCGAGCAGTACTTC. This gives the protein CASSDQTGFEQYF.

This clone was recorded once. The rearrangement links TRBV19 to TRBJ2-2; 9 bases fit TRBD2. Losses at the gene ends were 4 bases for V and 1 base for J; bases not matched to a gene: 10. CDR1 is LNHDA and CDR2 is SQIVND in the germline V gene (reference sequence). This CDR3 comprises 18 residues. The CDR3 nucleotides are TGTGCCAGTAGTAAGGCTAGCGGGGTATATGGGAACACCGGGGAGCTGTTTTTT. Protein sequence: CASSKASGVYGNTGELFF. Supplemented by reference TRBV19 and TRBJ2-2, the full variable domain reads DGGITQSPKYLFRKEGQNVTLSCEQNLNHDAMYWYRQDPGQGLRLIYYSQIVNDFQKGDIAEGYSVSREKKESFPLTVTSAQKNPTAFYLCASSKASGVYGNTGELFFGEGSRLTVL.

V gene TRBV4-2 combines with J gene TRBJ2-5, with 7 bases matching TRBD2. Unmatched junction bases numbered 7, after V lost 1 base and J lost 2 bases. Germline V gene lookup returns CDR1 LGHNA and CDR2 YNFKEQ. The CDR3 has 16 residues. The CDR3 region has the DNA TGTGCCAGCAGCCAAGCGTCGGCTAGCGGACAAGAGACCCAGTACTTC. It yields the protein CASSQASASGQETQYF.

The chain uses TRBV27 and TRBJ2-1, with 12 bases lining up with TRBD2. The CDR3 length is 15 residues. Germline CDR1 MNHEY, CDR2 SMNVEV (reference sequence). Trimming took 5 bases from V and 4 from J; bases not matched to a gene: 3. The CDR3 here is CASSIGLAGYNEQFF. The CDR3 DNA follows: TGTGCCAGCAGTATAGGACTAGCGGGATACAATGAGCAGTTCTTC.

This chain uses TRBV4-2 with TRBJ2-1; TRBD2 is a possible D gene (6 bases). This CDR3 region has 17 residues. The V end was cut by 2 bases, the J end by 0 bases, with 14 bases between. Germline V lookup: CDR1 LGHNA, CDR2 YNFKEQ. The CDR3 sequence is CASSQFYRGSSYNEQFF. CDR3 nucleotides: TGTGCCAGCAGCCAATTTTACCGGGGGAGCTCCTACAATGAGCAGTTCTTC.

This chain joins TRBV4-1 and TRBJ2-7, with TRBD2 matching over 13 bases. CDR3 length: 18 amino acids. With 0 bases clipped from V and 5 bases from J, the junction kept 10 bases outside the gene matches. In germline, CDR1 is MGHRA, CDR2 YSYEKL. The CDR3 here is CASSQDARTSGSGNEQYF. The DNA of the CDR3 is TGCGCCAGCAGCCAAGATGCGCGGACTAGCGGGAGTGGGAACGAGCAGTACTTC.

The chain carries TRBV4-1 and TRBJ2-7; 10 bases line up with TRBD2. CDR1 is MGHRA and CDR2 is YSYEKL in the germline V gene. V lost 1 base to trimming and J lost 5 bases; unmatched junction nucleotides: 5. CDR3 size: 15 residues. Here the CDR3 reads CASSQVSSGRDEQYF. The CDR3 DNA follows: TGCGCCAGCAGCCAAGTCTCTAGCGGGAGAGACGAGCAGTACTTC.

V usage is TRBV6-5 and J usage is TRBJ2-1; D may be TRBD1 or TRBD2 (5 bases each). This CDR3 region has 14 residues. Germline V gives CDR1 MNHEY, CDR2 SVGAGI. Deletions cut 6 bases from V and 9 bases from J, with 18 bases between. Here the CDR3 DNA reads TGTGCCAGCAGCTCGGAGAGGGGATGGGGTGAGCAGTTCTTC. Translation: CASSSERGWGEQFF.

The chain is built from TRBV28 and TRBJ1-2; 8 bases fit TRBD1. J was trimmed by 4 bases and V by 6 bases; bases with no gene match: 13. The CDR3 is 16 residues long. Germline V gives CDR1 MDHEN, CDR2 SYDVKM. The CDR3 loop is CASSPGGQGFIYGYTF. CDR3 DNA: TGTGCCAGCAGCCCAGGAGGACAGGGTTTTATCTATGGCTACACCTTC.

The chain employs TRBV7-9 and TRBJ1-3, with D uncertain. V lost 5 bases, J lost 0 bases, and 8 bases lay in between. CDR1 and CDR2 from the germline V gene are SEHNR and FQNEAQ (reference sequence). CDR3 length: 14 residues. The CDR3 coding sequence is TGTGCCAGCAGCCCGGTTCTCTCTGGAAACACCATATATTTT. The encoded protein is CASSPVLSGNTIYF.

The genes are TRBV11-2 and TRBJ2-7; a possible D gene is TRBD2 (5 bases). Germline V CDR1 and CDR2: SGHAT, FQNNGV. V was trimmed by 1 base and J by 3 bases, leaving 10 bases between them. The CDR3 length is 14 residues. The CDR3 DNA follows: TGTGCCAGCAGCTTAGGTTGGACTTACTACGAGCAGTACTTC. This translates into CASSLGWTYYEQYF. Variable domain in full (rest from reference TRBV11-2 and TRBJ2-7): EAGVAQSPRYKIIEKRQSVAFWCNPISGHATLYWYQQILGQGPKLLIQFQNNGVVDDSQLPKDRFSAERLKGVDSTLKIQPAKLEDSAVYLCASSLGWTYYEQYFGPGTRLTVT.

The chain combines TRBV9 with TRBJ2-1, with 7 bases identical to TRBD2. The germline gives CDR1 SGDLS, CDR2 YYNGEE. The CDR3 totals 15 residues. V shed 0 bases and J 9 bases; nucleotides not matched to a gene: 9. The CDR3, as DNA: TGTGCCAGCAGCGTAGAGGTGGGAGGGCCAGGTGAGCAGTTCTTC. It specifies CASSVEVGGPGEQFF.

This clone was picked up a small number of times. CDR3 nucleotides: TGTGCCAGCAGCTGGACGGGGAATTCACCCCTCCACTTT. As protein: CASSWTGNSPLHF. The rearrangement uses TRBV5-6 and TRBJ1-6; no clear D gene. V gave up 3 bases and J gave up 7 bases, with 8 bases separating them. The V gene's germline CDR1 is SGHDT and CDR2 YYEEEE. The CDR3 spans 13 residues.

The V gene is TRBV5-6, the J gene TRBJ2-6; D possibly corresponds to TRBD2 (5 bases). This CDR3 spans 16 amino acids. The V end lost 4 bases, the J end lost 0 bases, and 11 bases lay between the germline ends. In germline, CDR1 is SGHDT, CDR2 YYEEEE. The CDR3 coding sequence is TGTGCCAGCAGCCCCGAGGGTAGCTCTGGGGCCAACGTCCTGACTTTC. As protein: CASSPEGSSGANVLTF.

V and J are TRBV4-1 and TRBJ2-1; possibly TRBD1 for D (6 bases). V was cut by 4 bases and J by 9 bases, with 19 bases left in between. The CDR3 length is 15 residues. Germline values: CDR1 MGHRA, CDR2 YSYEKL. The CDR3 is CASSLNGQSNGEQFF. The CDR3, as DNA: TGCGCCAGCAGCCTAAACGGACAGAGTAACGGTGAGCAGTTCTTC.

V is TRBV29-1 and J is TRBJ1-2, with TRBD1 matching over 7 bases. Germline V gene sequence: CDR1 SQVTM, CDR2 ANQGSEA. CDR3 length: 15 amino acids. V lost 3 bases to trimming and J lost 0 bases; unmatched junction nucleotides: 7. The CDR3 here is CSVDAPGTANYGYTF. The CDR3 coding sequence is TGCAGCGTTGACGCCCCCGGGACAGCTAACTATGGCTACACCTTC.

V and J are TRBV5-4 and TRBJ1-2; TRBD1 agrees at 9 bases. V lost 4 bases to trimming and J lost 8 bases; unmatched junction nucleotides: 9. The CDR3 covers 14 residues. CDR1 and CDR2 from the germline V gene are SGHNT and YYREEE (reference sequence). CDR3 nucleotide sequence: TGTGCCAGCAGCGCCCCGGGACAGGGAAGAGGCTACACCTTC. This codes for CASSAPGQGRGYTF.

The rearrangement joins TRBV10-3 to TRBJ2-1, with 11 nucleotides matching TRBD2. The J segment lost 6 bases and the V segment lost 5 bases, leaving 6 bases of the junction unmatched. The CDR3 length is 15 residues. In germline, CDR1 is ENHRY, CDR2 SYGVKD. The CDR3 region is CAISQLAGEFNEQFF. In nucleotides, the CDR3 is TGTGCCATCAGTCAACTAGCGGGGGAATTCAATGAGCAGTTCTTC.

The chain joins TRBV6-5 to TRBJ1-6, with TRBD1 identical over 7 bases. The CDR3 runs to 13 residues. V shed 4 bases, J shed 10 bases, and the junction held 4 bases outside the gene matches. Per germline, CDR1 MNHEY and CDR2 SVGAGI. The chain's CDR3 is CASSWGQSSPLHF. In DNA, the CDR3 is TGTGCCAGCAGTTGGGGACAGAGCTCACCCCTCCACTTT.

Only a few counts were recorded for this clone. The CDR3 nucleotides are TGCGCCAGCAGCCAGGGAAGGGTAAGAACTGAAGCTTTCTTT. Translated, it gives CASSQGRVRTEAFF. The V call is TRBV4-1, the J call TRBJ1-1; D unclear. The CDR3 has 14 amino acids. The germline gives CDR1 MGHRA, CDR2 YSYEKL. Deletions cut 3 bases from V and 5 bases from J, with 13 bases between.

The chain is built from TRBV6-4 and TRBJ2-1; possibly TRBD2 for D (6 bases). From germline, CDR1 is MRHNA and CDR2 SNTAGT. The CDR3 consists of 15 residues. V was trimmed by 4 bases and J by 0 bases, leaving 10 bases between them. CDR3 bases: TGTGCCAGCAGTGTCGCGGGACTCTCCTACAATGAGCAGTTCTTC. Protein product: CASSVAGLSYNEQFF.

This clone was detected only a few times. The rearrangement joins TRBV10-3 to TRBJ2-7; D is uncertain. Trimming cost V 6 bases and J 4 bases, with 7 bases left between them. Germline loops: CDR1 ENHRY, CDR2 SYGVKD. This CDR3 is built from 11 residues. The CDR3 region is CAISPAYEQYF. CDR3 nucleotides: TGTGCCATCAGCCCCGCATACGAGCAGTACTTC.

As to this clone: Additional DNA sequences in this sample encode the identical CDR3. This chain joins TRBV6-4 and TRBJ2-3; 8 bases map to TRBD2. V gave up 6 bases and J gave up 0 bases; unmatched junction bases: 5. The germline V gene has CDR1 MRHNA and CDR2 SNTAGT. The CDR3 sequence is 15 residues long. CDR3 nucleotides: TGTGCCAGCAGCGCTTCTAGCGGGAGCACAGATACGCAGTATTTT. Translation gives CASSASSGSTDTQYF.